The clone carrying this TCR beta chain has just a few counts. This entry is derived from a study of PD-L1 blockade in urothelial cancer. Study at large: Atezolizumab (1,200 mg intravenously every 3 weeks) began in the mid-2010s for patients. Blood was tested 3 weeks (second dose) and 6 weeks into treatment.

Time point denoted: peripheral blood 6 weeks after treatment start. Only in-frame clones appear in the TCRdb table, and some are missing; sequencing was by immunoSEQ multiplex PCR. The sample carries about 91,000 clones, 75% to 90% recorded once. The CDR3 runs to 12 residues. The germline V gene encodes CDR1 MDHEN and CDR2 SYDVKM. Trimming took 7 bases from V and 6 from J, leaving 12 bases between them. This clonotype was obtained from an older man with urothelial cancer. The chain combines TRBV28 with TRBJ1-1, with unresolved D. This sample comprised PBMCs, obtained around atezolizumab (anti-PD-L1) treatment. For the CDR3, the DNA is TGTGCCAGCAACATTAGGGAGGCTGAAGCTTTCTTT. Its translation is CASNIREAEAFF.